Described below is a single T cell receptor (beta chain) sequence and its context. This specimen belongs to a study of blood T cell repertoires in COVID-19. Looking at the study overall: The origin of the acute and convalescent COVID-19 samples was the United States, Italy and Spain.

The CDR3 runs 16 residues. Germline V CDR1 and CDR2: LNHDA, SQIVND (reference sequence). The trim removed 5 bases at V and 4 bases at J, leaving 10 bases unmatched. Profiled with immunoSEQ multiplex PCR; TCRdb holds only in-frame clones, not every one. The table shows 72,000 or so clones, with 82% occurring only once. The source material was peripheral blood. This receptor was taken from an elderly man with active COVID-19. The chain has TRBV19 and TRBJ2-3; 9 bases fit TRBD2. DNA of the CDR3: TGTGCCAGTAGTCCGCGTTATAGCGGGAGAGCAGATACGCAGTATTTT. Translating it yields CASSPRYSGRADTQYF.